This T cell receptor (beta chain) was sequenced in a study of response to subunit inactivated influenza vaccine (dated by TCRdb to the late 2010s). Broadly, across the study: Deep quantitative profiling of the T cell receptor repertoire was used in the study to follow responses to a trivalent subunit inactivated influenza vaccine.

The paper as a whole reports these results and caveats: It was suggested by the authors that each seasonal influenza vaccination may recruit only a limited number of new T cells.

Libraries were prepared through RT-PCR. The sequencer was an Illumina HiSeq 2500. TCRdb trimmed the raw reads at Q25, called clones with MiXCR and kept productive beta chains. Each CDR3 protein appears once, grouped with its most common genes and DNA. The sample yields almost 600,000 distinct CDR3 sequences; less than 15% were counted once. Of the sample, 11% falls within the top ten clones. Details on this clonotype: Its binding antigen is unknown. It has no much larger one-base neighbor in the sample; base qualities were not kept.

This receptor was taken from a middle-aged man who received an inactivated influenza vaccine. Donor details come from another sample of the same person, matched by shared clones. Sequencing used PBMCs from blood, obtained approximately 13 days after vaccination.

The DNA sequence is given as TGTGCCAGCGCAATGAACACTGAAGCTTTCTTT. Its protein is CASAMNTEAFF. The chain employs TRBV7-9 and TRBJ1-1; confidence is insufficient to name the D gene. The V end loses 8 bases and the J end loses 0 bases, and a stretch of 4 bases separates them. Sequences SEHNR (CDR1) and FQNEAQ (CDR2) are obtained from the germline V gene (reference sequence). The CDR3 measures 11 amino acids from cysteine to phenylalanine. Solely the CDR3 DNA is kept, with 33 bases framed from the first base.